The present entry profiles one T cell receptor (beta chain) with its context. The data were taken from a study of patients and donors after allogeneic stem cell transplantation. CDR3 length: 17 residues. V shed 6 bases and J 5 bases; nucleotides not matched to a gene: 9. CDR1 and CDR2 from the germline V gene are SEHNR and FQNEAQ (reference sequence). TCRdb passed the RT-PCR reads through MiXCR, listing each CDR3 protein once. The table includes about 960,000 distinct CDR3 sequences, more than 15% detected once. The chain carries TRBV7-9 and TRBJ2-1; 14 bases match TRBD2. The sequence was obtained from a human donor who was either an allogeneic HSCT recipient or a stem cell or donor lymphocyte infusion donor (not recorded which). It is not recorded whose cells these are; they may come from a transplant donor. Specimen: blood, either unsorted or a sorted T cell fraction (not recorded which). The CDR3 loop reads CASRGLAGDLRDNEQFF. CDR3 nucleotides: TGTGCCAGCAGGGGACTAGCGGGAGATCTTAGGGACAATGAGCAGTTCTTC.